This TCR beta chain was captured by sequencing in a study of shared clonotypes between healthy human individuals. Germline lookup yields CDR1 KGHSH and CDR2 LQKENI. The CDR3 contains 15 residues. Unmatched junction bases numbered 6, after V lost 3 bases and J lost 2 bases. Assay: immunoSEQ multiplex PCR; the TCRdb copy retains only in-frame clones and omits some. The data hold some 2,000,000 clones, with more than 90% observed a single time. The sequenced sample was naive CD4+ T cells sorted from blood. Regarding subset: CD45RA+ positively selected. V is TRBV18 and J is TRBJ1-2; TRBD1 agrees at 7 bases. This TCR came from a man aged 18 to 30 in good health. CDR3 in DNA: TGTGCCAGCTCACCGCCGGGACAGCTAAACTATGGCTACACCTTC. It is translated as CASSPPGQLNYGYTF.